This TCR beta chain derives from a study of CD8 T cells in Susac syndrome. Trimming removed 2 bases from V and 0 bases from J, with 10 bases in between. Per the germline V gene, CDR1 is SGHRS and CDR2 is YFSETQ. This CDR3 spans 15 amino acids. Random hexamers served to reverse transcribe roughly 0.45 to 1 ug RNA. One entry per CDR3 protein, called by TCRdb with MiXCR from the immunoSEQ multiplex PCR reads. Of around 200,000 distinct CDR3 sequences listed, just under 95% are singletons. The specimen was CD4+ T cells from PBMCs. The V call is TRBV5-1, the J call TRBJ2-3, with D hard to call. This clonotype was sampled from a human donor with Susac syndrome. CDR3 in amino acids: CASSLRTDSTDTQYF. The CDR3 DNA follows: TGCGCCAGCAGCTTACGAACAGACAGCACAGATACGCAGTATTTT.